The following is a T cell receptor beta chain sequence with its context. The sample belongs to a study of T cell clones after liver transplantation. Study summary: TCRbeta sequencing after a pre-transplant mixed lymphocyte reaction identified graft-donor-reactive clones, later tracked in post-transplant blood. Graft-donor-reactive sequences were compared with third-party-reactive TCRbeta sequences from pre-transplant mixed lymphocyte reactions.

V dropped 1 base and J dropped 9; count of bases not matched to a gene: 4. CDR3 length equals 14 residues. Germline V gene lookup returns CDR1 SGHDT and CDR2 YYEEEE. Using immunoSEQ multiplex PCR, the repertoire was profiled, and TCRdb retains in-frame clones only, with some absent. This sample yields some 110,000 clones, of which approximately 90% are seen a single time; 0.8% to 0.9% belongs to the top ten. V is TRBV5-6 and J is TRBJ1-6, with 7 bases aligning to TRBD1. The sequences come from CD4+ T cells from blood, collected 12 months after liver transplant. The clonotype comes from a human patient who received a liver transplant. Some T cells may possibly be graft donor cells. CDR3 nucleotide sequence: TGTGCCAGCAGCTTGTGGACAGGCCGTTCACCCCTCCACTTT. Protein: CASSLWTGRSPLHF.